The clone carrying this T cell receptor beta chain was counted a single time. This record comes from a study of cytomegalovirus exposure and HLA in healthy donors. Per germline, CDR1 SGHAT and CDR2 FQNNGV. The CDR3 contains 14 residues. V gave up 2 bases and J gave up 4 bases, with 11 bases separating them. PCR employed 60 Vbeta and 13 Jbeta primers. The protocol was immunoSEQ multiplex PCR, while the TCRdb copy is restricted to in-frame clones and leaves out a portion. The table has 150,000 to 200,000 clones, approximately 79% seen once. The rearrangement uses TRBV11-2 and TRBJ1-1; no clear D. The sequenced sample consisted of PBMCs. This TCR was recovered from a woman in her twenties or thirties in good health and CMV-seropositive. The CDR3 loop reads CASSLLGRVTEAFF. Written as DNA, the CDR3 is TGTGCCAGCAGCTTACTAGGTCGGGTCACTGAAGCTTTCTTT. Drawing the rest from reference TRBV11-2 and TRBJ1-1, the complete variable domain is EAGVAQSPRYKIIEKRQSVAFWCNPISGHATLYWYQQILGQGPKLLIQFQNNGVVDDSQLPKDRFSAERLKGVDSTLKIQPAKLEDSAVYLCASSLLGRVTEAFFGQGTRLTVV.